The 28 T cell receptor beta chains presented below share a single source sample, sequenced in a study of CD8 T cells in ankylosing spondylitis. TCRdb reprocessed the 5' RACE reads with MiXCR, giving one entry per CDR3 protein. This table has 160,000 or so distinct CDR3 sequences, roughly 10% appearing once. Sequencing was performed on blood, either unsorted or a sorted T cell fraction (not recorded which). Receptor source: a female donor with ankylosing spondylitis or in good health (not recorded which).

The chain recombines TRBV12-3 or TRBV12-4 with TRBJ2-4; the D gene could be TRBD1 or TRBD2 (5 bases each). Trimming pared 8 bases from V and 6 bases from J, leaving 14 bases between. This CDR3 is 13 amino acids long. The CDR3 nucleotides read TGTGCCAGCTCCCTGGGGGATAGAAACATTCAGTACTTC. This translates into CASSLGDRNIQYF.

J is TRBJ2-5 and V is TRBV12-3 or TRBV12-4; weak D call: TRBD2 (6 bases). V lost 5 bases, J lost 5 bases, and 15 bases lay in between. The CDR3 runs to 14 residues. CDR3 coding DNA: TGTGCCAGCAGTCGTGCGTGGGGGGTTGAGACCCAGTACTTC. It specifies CASSRAWGVETQYF.

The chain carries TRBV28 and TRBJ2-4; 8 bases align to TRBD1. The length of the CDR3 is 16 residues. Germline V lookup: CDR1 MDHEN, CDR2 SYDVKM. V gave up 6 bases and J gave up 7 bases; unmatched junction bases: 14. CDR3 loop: CASRSPHRGLSNIQYF. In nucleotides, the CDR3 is TGTGCCAGCAGGTCTCCCCACAGGGGGTTGTCGAACATTCAGTACTTC.

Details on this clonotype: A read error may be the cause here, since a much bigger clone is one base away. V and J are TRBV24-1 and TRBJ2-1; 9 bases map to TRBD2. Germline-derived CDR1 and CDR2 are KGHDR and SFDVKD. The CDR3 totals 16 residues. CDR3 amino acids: CASSDFLAGGFNEQFF. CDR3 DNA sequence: TGTGCCTCCAGTGATTTTCTCGCGGGAGGGTTCAATGAGCAGTTCTTC.

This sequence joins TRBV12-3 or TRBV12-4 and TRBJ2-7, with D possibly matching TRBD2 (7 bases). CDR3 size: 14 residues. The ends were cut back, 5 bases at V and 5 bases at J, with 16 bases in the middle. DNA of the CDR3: TGTGCCAGCAGTGAGGGAGGGGGAAGCCACGAGCAGTACTTC. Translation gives CASSEGGGSHEQYF.

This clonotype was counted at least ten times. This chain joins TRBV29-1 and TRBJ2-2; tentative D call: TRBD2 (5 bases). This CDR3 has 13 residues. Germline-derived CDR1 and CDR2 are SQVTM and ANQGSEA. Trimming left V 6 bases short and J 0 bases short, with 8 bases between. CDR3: CSVGSANTGELFF. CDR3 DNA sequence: TGCAGCGTCGGTAGCGCGAACACCGGGGAGCTGTTTTTT.

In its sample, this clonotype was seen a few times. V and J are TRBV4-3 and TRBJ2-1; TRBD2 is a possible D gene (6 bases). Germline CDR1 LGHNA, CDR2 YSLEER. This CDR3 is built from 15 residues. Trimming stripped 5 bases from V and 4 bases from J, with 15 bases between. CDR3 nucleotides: TGCGCCAGCAGCTCACTAGCCAACTCTTACAATGAGCAGTTCTTC. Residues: CASSSLANSYNEQFF.

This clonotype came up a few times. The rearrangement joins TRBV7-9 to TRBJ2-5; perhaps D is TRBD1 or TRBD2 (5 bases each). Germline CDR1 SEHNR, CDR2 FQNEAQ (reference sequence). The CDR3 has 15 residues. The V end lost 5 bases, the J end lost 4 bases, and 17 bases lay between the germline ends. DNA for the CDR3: TGTGCCAGCAGCCCCCCCGAGAGTGGGGGAGAGACCCAGTACTTC. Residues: CASSPPESGGETQYF.

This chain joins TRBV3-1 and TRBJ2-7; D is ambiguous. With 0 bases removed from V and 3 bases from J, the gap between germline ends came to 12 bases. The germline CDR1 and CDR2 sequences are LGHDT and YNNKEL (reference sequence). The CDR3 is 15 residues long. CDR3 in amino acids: CASSQDPDTYYEQYF. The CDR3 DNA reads TGTGCCAGCAGCCAAGACCCCGACACCTACTACGAGCAGTACTTC.

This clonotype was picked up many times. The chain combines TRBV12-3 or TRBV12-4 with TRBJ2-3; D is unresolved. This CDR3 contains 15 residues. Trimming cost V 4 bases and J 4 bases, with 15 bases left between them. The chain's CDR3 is CASSSRTATSDTQYF. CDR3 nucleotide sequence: TGTGCCAGCAGTTCCCGGACGGCGACCTCAGATACGCAGTATTTT.

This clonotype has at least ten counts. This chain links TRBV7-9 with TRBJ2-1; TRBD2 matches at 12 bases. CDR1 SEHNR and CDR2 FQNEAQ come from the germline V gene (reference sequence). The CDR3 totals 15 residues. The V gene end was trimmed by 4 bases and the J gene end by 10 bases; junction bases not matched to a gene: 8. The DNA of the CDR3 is TGTGCCAGCAGCTCAAACGGGCTAGCGGGAGGGGAGCAGTTCTTC. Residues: CASSSNGLAGGEQFF.

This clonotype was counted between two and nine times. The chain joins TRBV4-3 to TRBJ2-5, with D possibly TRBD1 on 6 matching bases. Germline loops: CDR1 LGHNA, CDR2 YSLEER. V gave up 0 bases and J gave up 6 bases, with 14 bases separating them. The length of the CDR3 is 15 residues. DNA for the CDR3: TGCGCCAGCAGCCAAGATCGAGGGGGAACAAAGACCCAGTACTTC. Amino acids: CASSQDRGGTKTQYF.

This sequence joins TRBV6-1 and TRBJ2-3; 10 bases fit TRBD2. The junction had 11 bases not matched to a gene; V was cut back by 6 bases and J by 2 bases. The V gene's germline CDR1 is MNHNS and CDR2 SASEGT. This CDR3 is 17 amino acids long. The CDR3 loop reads CASSWTSGAALTDTQYF. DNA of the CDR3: TGTGCCAGCAGCTGGACTAGCGGAGCCGCCCTCACAGATACGCAGTATTTT.

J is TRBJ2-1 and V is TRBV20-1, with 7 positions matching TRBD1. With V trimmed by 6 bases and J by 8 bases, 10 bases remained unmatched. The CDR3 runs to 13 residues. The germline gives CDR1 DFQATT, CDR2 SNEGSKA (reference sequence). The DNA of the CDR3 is TGCAGTGCATACGACAGGGTGGAGGATGAGCAGTTCTTC. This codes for CSAYDRVEDEQFF.

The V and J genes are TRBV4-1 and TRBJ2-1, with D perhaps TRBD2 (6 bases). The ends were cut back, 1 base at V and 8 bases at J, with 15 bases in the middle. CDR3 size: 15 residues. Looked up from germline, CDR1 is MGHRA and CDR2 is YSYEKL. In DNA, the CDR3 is TGCGCCAGCAGCCAAGTTGACGGGAGTGGGGATGAGCAGTTCTTC. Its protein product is CASSQVDGSGDEQFF.

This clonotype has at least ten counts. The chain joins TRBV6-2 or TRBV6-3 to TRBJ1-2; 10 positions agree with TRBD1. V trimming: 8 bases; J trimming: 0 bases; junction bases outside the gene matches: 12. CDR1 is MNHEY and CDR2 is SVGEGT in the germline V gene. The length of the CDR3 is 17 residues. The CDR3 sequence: CASGKPGQGRANYGYTF. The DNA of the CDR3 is TGTGCCAGCGGAAAGCCGGGACAGGGGCGAGCTAACTATGGCTACACCTTC.

CDR3 nucleotides: TGTGCCAGCAGTTACTTCGGACTAGCGGGATCCACAGATACGCAGTATTTT. Its protein is CASSYFGLAGSTDTQYF. The chain combines TRBV12-3 or TRBV12-4 with TRBJ2-3, with TRBD2 identical over 12 bases. Trimming cost V 4 bases and J 2 bases; bases outside gene matches: 7. This CDR3 is 17 amino acids long.

The CDR3 sequence: CASSGGQGAQEQYF. In nucleotides, the CDR3 is TGCGCCAGCAGCGGGGGACAGGGGGCTCAAGAGCAGTACTTC. This chain uses TRBV5-1 with TRBJ2-7; TRBD1 matches at 12 bases. Germline CDR1 is SGHRS and CDR2 is YFSETQ. J gave up 7 bases and V 4 bases, and 6 bases lay outside the gene matches. The CDR3 spans 14 residues.

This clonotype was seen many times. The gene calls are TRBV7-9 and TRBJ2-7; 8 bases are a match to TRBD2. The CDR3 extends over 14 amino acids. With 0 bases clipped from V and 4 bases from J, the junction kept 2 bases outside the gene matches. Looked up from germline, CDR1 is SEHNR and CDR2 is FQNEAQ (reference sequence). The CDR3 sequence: CASSLASGAYEQYF. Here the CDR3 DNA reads TGTGCCAGCAGCTTAGCTAGCGGGGCTTACGAGCAGTACTTC.

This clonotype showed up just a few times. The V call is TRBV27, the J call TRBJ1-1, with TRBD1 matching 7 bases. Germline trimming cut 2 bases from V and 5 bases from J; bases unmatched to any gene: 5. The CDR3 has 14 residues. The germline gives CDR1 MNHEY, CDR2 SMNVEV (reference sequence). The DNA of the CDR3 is TGTGCCAGCAGTTTACGGGCAGGGGGAACTGAAGCTTTCTTT. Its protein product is CASSLRAGGTEAFF.

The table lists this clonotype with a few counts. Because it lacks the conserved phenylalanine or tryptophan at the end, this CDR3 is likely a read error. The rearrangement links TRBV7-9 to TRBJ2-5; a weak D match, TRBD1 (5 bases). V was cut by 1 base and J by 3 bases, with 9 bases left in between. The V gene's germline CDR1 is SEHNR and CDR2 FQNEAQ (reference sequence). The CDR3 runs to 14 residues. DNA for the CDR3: TGTGCCAGCAGCTTAGAACAGGAGAAAGAGACCCAGTACCTC. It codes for CASSLEQEKETQYL.

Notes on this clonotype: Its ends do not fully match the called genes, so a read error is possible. In DNA form, the CDR3 reads TGCAGTACTAGGGGTCCGGGGGGTGACACTGAAGCTTTCTTT. Protein product: CSTRGPGGDTEAFF. The chain combines TRBV20-1 with TRBJ1-1; D is perhaps TRBD1 (5 bases). Germline values: CDR1 DFQATT, CDR2 SNEGSKA (reference sequence). The CDR3 runs 14 residues.

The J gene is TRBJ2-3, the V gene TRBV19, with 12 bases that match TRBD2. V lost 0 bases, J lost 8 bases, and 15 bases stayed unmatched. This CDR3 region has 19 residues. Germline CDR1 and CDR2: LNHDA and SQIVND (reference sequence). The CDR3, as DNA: TGTGCCAGTAGTATAGATGAAAACCTCCCGGGACTAGCGGGTGTTACGCAGTATTTT. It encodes CASSIDENLPGLAGVTQYF.

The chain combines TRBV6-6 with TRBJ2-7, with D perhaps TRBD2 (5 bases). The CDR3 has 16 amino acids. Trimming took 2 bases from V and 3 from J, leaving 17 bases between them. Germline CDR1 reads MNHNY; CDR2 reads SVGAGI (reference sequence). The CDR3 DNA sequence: TGTGCCAGCAGTTACCTATCGCCGCGGGCAGGCTACGAGCAGTACTTC. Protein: CASSYLSPRAGYEQYF.

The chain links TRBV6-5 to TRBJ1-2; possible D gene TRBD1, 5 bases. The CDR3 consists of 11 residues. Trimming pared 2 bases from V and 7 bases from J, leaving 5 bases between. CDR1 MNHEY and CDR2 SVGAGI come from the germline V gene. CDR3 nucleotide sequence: TGTGCCAGCAGTTACGGGGCTGGCTACACCTTC. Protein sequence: CASSYGAGYTF.

The CDR3 coding sequence is TGTGCCATTCAGGCCCCAGGGGGGTATAATGAAGCTTTCTTT. Its translation: CAIQAPGGYNEAFF. This rearrangement joins TRBV15 to TRBJ1-1, with 7 bases fitting TRBD1. The ends lost 10 bases at V and 7 bases at J; junction bases unmatched: 15. Germline CDR1 LNHNV, CDR2 YYDKDF (reference sequence). The CDR3 sequence is 14 residues long.

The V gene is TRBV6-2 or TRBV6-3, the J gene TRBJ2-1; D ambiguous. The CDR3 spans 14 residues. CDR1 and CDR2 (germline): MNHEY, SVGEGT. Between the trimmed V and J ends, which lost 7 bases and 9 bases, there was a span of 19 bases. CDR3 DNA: TGTGCCAGCATCCAACCCCGGGCCTTCGGTGAGCAGTTCTTC. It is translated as CASIQPRAFGEQFF.

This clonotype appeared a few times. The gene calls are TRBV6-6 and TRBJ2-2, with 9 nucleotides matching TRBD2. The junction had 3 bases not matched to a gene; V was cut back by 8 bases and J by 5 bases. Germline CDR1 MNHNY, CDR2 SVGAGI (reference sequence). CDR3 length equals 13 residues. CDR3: CASCLAGTGELFF. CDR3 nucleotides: TGTGCCAGCTGCCTAGCGGGGACCGGGGAGCTGTTTTTT.